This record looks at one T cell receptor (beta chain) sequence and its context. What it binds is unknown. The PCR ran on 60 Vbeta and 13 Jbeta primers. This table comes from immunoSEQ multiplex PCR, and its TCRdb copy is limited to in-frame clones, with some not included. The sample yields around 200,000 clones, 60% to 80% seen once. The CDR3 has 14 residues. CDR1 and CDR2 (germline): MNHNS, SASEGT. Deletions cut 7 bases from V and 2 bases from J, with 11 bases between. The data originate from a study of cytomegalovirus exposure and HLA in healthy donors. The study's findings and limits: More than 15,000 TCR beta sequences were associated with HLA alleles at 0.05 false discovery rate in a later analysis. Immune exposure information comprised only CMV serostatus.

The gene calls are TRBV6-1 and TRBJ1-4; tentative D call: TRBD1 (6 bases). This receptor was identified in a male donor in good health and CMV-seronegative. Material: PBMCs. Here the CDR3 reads CASTTGSTNEKLFF. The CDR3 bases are TGTGCCAGCACCACAGGGTCGACTAATGAAAAACTGTTTTTT.